Below are 17 T cell receptor beta chains sequenced from a single sample in a study of CD8+ T cells in alopecia areata (dated by TCRdb to between 2018 and 2020). Receptor amplification or capture employed the immunoSEQ multiplex PCR assay. RNA was extracted from all samples and reverse transcribed into cDNA as template for TCR sequencing. The table comes from immuneACCESS by way of TCRdb, which keeps in-frame sequences with V and J called. Part of the clones is missing from these tables; in studies checked, under half for an unresolved V gene and the rest for unknown reasons. The sample records approximately 34,000 clones, 45% to 60% of which are singletons. Together, the top ten hold approximately 40% of the sample. Material for sequencing was NKG2D-high CD8+ T cells sorted from blood. The sample's cell subset or site, from its label and the paper: sorted CD8+ NKG2D-high blood T cells. The source of these receptors is a human donor with alopecia areata.

This clone was observed a few times. The V gene is TRBV4-3, the J gene TRBJ2-3; a weak D match, TRBD1 (5 bases). Trimming took off 2 bases at V and 3 bases at J, with 12 bases between the two ends. The germline gives CDR1 LGHNA, CDR2 YSLEER. The CDR3 totals 15 residues. The CDR3 protein is CASSQSWGRTDTQYF. The DNA of the CDR3 is TGCGCCAGCAGCCAAAGCTGGGGCCGGACAGATACGCAGTATTTT.

The chain recombines TRBV29-1 with TRBJ1-2; 9 bases fit TRBD1. Per germline, CDR1 SQVTM and CDR2 ANQGSEA. V lost 6 bases, J lost 5 bases, and 10 bases stayed unmatched. The CDR3 totals 14 residues. CDR3 nucleotide sequence: TGCAGCGTAGGTACTACAGGGGGCTTATATGGCTACACCTTC. Translated: CSVGTTGGLYGYTF.

This clone came up a few times. The chain links TRBV28 to TRBJ2-7; D not certain. V dropped 2 bases and J dropped 2 bases, with 10 bases sitting between them. This CDR3 has 14 amino acids. In germline, CDR1 is MDHEN, CDR2 SYDVKM. The DNA of the CDR3 is TGTGCCAGCAGTTTAGGCAGTGCTCCCTACGAGCAGTACTTC. Protein sequence: CASSLGSAPYEQYF.

The gene calls are TRBV4-1 and TRBJ1-4; D not resolved. CDR3 length: 12 residues. The ends were cut back, 3 bases at V and 8 bases at J, with 7 bases in the middle. The V gene's germline CDR1 is MGHRA and CDR2 YSYEKL. CDR3 protein: CASSQGIEKLFF. CDR3 nucleotide sequence: TGCGCCAGCAGCCAGGGAATAGAAAAACTGTTTTTT.

This clone was observed once. CDR3: CASWDRLNEQFF. The CDR3 nucleotides read TGTGCCAGCTGGGACAGGCTCAATGAGCAGTTCTTC. This chain joins TRBV7-8 and TRBJ2-1, with TRBD1 matching 8 bases. Germline lookup yields CDR1 SGHVS and CDR2 FQNEAQ. J gave up 6 bases and V 8 bases, and 3 bases lay outside the gene matches. This CDR3 has 12 amino acids.

This clone was found a few times. The J gene is TRBJ2-7, the V gene TRBV28, with D possibly being TRBD1 (5 bases). There are 13 residues in the CDR3. Trimming took 3 bases from V and 3 from J, leaving 9 bases between them. Germline V gives CDR1 MDHEN, CDR2 SYDVKM. The CDR3 coding sequence is TGTGCCAGCAGTTTGGGGCTGAGCTACGAGCAGTACTTC. This codes for CASSLGLSYEQYF.

The chain carries TRBV4-3 and TRBJ2-5, with D perhaps matching TRBD1 (6 bases). Between the trimmed V and J ends, which lost 2 bases and 4 bases, there was a span of 14 bases. Germline V lookup: CDR1 LGHNA, CDR2 YSLEER. This CDR3 spans 15 amino acids. CDR3 region: CASSQYRGNGETQYF. In nucleotides, the CDR3 is TGCGCCAGCAGCCAATATAGGGGGAACGGAGAGACCCAGTACTTC.

The chain combines TRBV20-1 with TRBJ2-5; D unclear. The ends were cut back, 3 bases at V and 7 bases at J, with 9 bases in the middle. CDR3 length: 11 amino acids. Germline lookup yields CDR1 DFQATT and CDR2 SNEGSKA (reference sequence). The CDR3 sequence is CSASPGVTQYF. DNA of the CDR3: TGCAGTGCTAGCCCTGGGGTGACCCAGTACTTC.

In its sample, this clone was seen once. The genes are TRBV2 and TRBJ1-1; D ambiguous. The germline gives CDR1 SNHLY, CDR2 FYNNEI. The ends were cut back, 3 bases at V and 3 bases at J, with 11 bases in the middle. This CDR3 is 14 amino acids long. The CDR3 bases are TGTGCCAGCAGTGACGGGTATTGGGACACTGAAGCTTTCTTT. It encodes CASSDGYWDTEAFF.

This clone was observed a handful of times. The chain is built from TRBV29-1 and TRBJ2-7; D gene ambiguous. Germline CDR1 SQVTM, CDR2 ANQGSEA. Trimming cost V 5 bases and J 1 base, with 9 bases left between them. This CDR3 is built from 12 residues. The CDR3 region has the DNA TGCAGCGTTTTCAGCAGATCCTACGAGCAGTACTTC. Encoded protein: CSVFSRSYEQYF.

This clone has only a few counts. The chain uses TRBV9 and TRBJ2-7, with a possible D match to TRBD1 (6 bases). V was cut by 1 base and J by 9 bases, with 14 bases left in between. Germline V gene data show CDR1 as SGDLS and CDR2 as YYNGEE. This CDR3 has 13 amino acids. This chain's CDR3 is CASSVWDNEVQYF. CDR3 bases: TGTGCCAGCAGCGTATGGGACAACGAGGTGCAGTACTTC.

The genes are TRBV5-1 and TRBJ1-2; the match to TRBD1 covers 7 bases. V shed 3 bases, J shed 6 bases, and the junction held 8 bases outside the gene matches. This CDR3 has 14 amino acids. Germline values: CDR1 SGHRS, CDR2 YFSETQ. The CDR3 loop is CASSSGEGADGYTF. The CDR3 DNA reads TGCGCCAGCAGCTCTGGCGAGGGGGCGGATGGCTACACCTTC. Full variable domain (rest looked up from reference TRBV5-1 and TRBJ1-2): KAGVTQTPRYLIKTRGQQVTLSCSPISGHRSVSWYQQTPGQGLQFLFEYFSETQRNKGNFPGRFSGRQFSNSRSEMNVSTLELGDSALYLCASSSGEGADGYTFGSGTRLTVV.

J is TRBJ2-7 and V is TRBV27, with 14 positions matching TRBD2. CDR3 length: 18 amino acids. V lost 6 bases and J lost 2; bases outside the gene matches: 12. Per the germline V gene, CDR1 is MNHEY and CDR2 is SMNVEV (reference sequence). The CDR3 protein is CASSQGTSGSSLPYEQYF. The DNA for the CDR3 is TGTGCCAGCAGCCAAGGGACTAGCGGGAGTAGCCTCCCCTACGAGCAGTACTTC.

V usage is TRBV28 and J usage is TRBJ2-7; no firm D call. This CDR3 is built from 14 residues. Germline V gives CDR1 MDHEN, CDR2 SYDVKM. V dropped 6 bases and J dropped 3 bases, with 15 bases sitting between them. The CDR3 region is CASRPESWYYEQYF. The CDR3 DNA follows: TGTGCCAGCAGGCCCGAGAGCTGGTACTACGAGCAGTACTTC.

The rearrangement joins TRBV7-2 to TRBJ2-1; 10 bases are a match to TRBD2. This CDR3 spans 16 amino acids. Germline V lookup: CDR1 SGHTA, CDR2 FQGNSA. Trimming cost V 5 bases and J 7 bases; bases outside gene matches: 11. DNA for the CDR3: TGTGCCAGCAGCCCAACATATAGCGGGAGGAGGAATGAGCAGTTCTTC. Translated, it gives CASSPTYSGRRNEQFF.

The genes are TRBV4-1 and TRBJ2-1, with D possibly TRBD2 on 5 matching bases. Germline V lookup: CDR1 MGHRA, CDR2 YSYEKL. CDR3 length: 15 amino acids. The V and J ends lost 0 bases and 4 bases respectively, with 10 bases between them. The CDR3 DNA reads as TGCGCCAGCAGCCAAGATACCGGGGTTTACAATGAGCAGTTCTTC. As protein: CASSQDTGVYNEQFF.

In its sample, this clone was seen a few times. V is TRBV19 and J is TRBJ2-4; 7 nucleotides line up with TRBD1. Germline values: CDR1 LNHDA, CDR2 SQIVND (reference sequence). V lost 4 bases and J lost 4; bases outside the gene matches: 7. The CDR3 length is 15 residues. The CDR3 region is CASSSRQGSKNIQYF. The CDR3 DNA is TGTGCCAGTAGTAGCAGACAGGGCTCAAAAAACATTCAGTACTTC.